This T cell receptor (beta chain) was captured by sequencing in a study of shared clonotypes between healthy human individuals. Sequencing used immunoSEQ multiplex PCR; TCRdb keeps in-frame clones, though not all of them. The table records roughly 410,000 clones, roughly 96% of them present only once. Trimming left V 2 bases short and J 1 base short, with 5 bases between. Per germline, CDR1 KGHSH and CDR2 LQKENI. The CDR3 is 14 amino acids. The chain is built from TRBV18 and TRBJ2-2; D not certain. This clonotype was sampled from a man aged 25 to 40 in good health. The specimen was memory CD8+ T cells sorted from blood. This sample's subset: CD45RO+ cells pooled with CCR7-negative TemRA cells. DNA for the CDR3: TGTGCCAGCTCACCATGGGAGAACACCGGGGAGCTGTTTTTT. This translates into CASSPWENTGELFF. Variable domain in full (rest from reference TRBV18 and TRBJ2-2): NAGVMQNPRHLVRRRGQEARLRCSPMKGHSHVYWYRQLPEEGLKFMVYLQKENIIDESGMPKERFSAEFPKEGPSILRIQQVVRGDSAAYFCASSPWENTGELFFGEGSRLTVL.